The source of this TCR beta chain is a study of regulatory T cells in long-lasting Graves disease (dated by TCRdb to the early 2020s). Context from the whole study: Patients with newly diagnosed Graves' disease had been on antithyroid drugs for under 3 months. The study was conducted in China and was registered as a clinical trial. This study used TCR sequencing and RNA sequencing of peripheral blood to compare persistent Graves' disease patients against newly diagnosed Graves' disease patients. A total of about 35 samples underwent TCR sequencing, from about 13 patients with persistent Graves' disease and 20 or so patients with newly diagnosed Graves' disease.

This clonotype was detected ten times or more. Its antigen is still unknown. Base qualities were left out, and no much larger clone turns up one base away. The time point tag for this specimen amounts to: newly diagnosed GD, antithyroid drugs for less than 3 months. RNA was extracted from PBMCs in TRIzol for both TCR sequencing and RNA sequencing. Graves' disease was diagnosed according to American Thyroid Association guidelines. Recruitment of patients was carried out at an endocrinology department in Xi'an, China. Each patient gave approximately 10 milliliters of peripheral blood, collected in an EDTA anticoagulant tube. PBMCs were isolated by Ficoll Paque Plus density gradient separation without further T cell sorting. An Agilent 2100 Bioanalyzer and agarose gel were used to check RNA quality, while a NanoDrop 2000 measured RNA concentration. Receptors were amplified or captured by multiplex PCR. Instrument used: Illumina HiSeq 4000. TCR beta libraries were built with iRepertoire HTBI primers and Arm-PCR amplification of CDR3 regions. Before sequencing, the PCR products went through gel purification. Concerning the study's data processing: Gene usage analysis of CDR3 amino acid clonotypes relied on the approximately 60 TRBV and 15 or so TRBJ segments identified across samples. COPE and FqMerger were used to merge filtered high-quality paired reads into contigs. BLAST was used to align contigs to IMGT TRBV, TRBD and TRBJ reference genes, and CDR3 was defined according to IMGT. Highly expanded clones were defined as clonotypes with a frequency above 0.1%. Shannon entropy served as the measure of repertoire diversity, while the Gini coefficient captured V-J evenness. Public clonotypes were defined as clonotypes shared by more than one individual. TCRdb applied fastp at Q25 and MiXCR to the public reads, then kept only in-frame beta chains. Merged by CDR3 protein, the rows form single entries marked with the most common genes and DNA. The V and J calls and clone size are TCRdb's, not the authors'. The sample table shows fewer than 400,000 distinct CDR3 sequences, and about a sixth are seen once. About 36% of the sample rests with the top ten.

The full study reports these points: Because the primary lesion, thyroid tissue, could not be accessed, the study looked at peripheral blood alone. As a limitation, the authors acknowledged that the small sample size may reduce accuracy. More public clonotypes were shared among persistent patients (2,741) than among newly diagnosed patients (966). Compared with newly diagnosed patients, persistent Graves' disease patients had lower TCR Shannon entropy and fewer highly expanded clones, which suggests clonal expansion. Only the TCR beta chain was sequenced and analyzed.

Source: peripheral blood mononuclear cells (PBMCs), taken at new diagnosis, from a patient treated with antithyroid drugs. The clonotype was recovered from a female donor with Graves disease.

The bases are TGTGCCAGCAGCCCGGGACAGAATGAAAAACTGTTTTTT. It translates to CASSPGQNEKLFF. The V and J segments used are TRBV7-9 and TRBJ1-4; 7 nucleotides in the junction match TRBD1. From cysteine to phenylalanine, the CDR3 is 13 amino acids long. Solely the CDR3 DNA is kept, with 39 bases framed from the first base. The germline V and J ends show losses of 5 bases and 5 bases respectively, and no gene match explains 2 bases of the junction. CDR1 SEHNR and CDR2 FQNEAQ were looked up in the germline V gene (reference sequence).